The rows below give T cell receptor beta chains drawn from one sample of a study of cytomegalovirus exposure and HLA in healthy donors. Profiled with immunoSEQ multiplex PCR; TCRdb holds only in-frame clones, not every one. The table has approximately 110,000 clones, approximately 80% seen once; the top ten hold about 5.7%. The material sequenced was PBMCs. These receptor sequences come from a male donor in good health and CMV-seronegative. Each CDR3 is given with its conserved first and last residue. The D gene is left open where the match is weak. The size of a clone is reported for some rows only, either as once, few or many, or as a class for expanded clones.

j_gene: TRBJ2-7
v_gene: TRBV7-2
d_gene: .
abundance: .
CDR3aa: CASSWISARSYEQYF
CDR3nt: TGTGCCAGCAGCTGGATTAGCGCGCGCTCCTACGAGCAGTACTTC

j_gene: TRBJ2-7
v_gene: TRBV18
d_gene: .
abundance: .
CDR3aa: CASSPPSLPFYEQYF
CDR3nt: TGTGCCAGCTCACCACCAAGTCTACCGTTCTACGAGCAGTACTTC

j_gene: TRBJ1-2
v_gene: TRBV9
d_gene: .
abundance: .
CDR3aa: CASSVATGYGYTF
CDR3nt: TGTGCCAGCAGCGTAGCGACGGGCTATGGCTACACCTTC

j_gene: TRBJ2-4
v_gene: TRBV27
d_gene: TRBD1
abundance: once
CDR3aa: CASSSNQQGYIQYF
CDR3nt: TGTGCCAGCAGTAGTAACCAACAGGGGTACATTCAGTACTTC

j_gene: TRBJ2-5
v_gene: TRBV4-1
d_gene: TRBD1
abundance: few
CDR3aa: CASSHLGGDRVKTQYF
CDR3nt: TGCGCCAGCAGCCACCTGGGAGGGGACAGGGTGAAGACCCAGTACTTC

j_gene: TRBJ1-2
v_gene: TRBV18
d_gene: TRBD1
abundance: few
CDR3aa: CASSPRDRVNYGYTF
CDR3nt: TGTGCCAGCTCACCACGAGACAGGGTCAACTATGGCTACACCTTC

j_gene: TRBJ2-1
v_gene: TRBV30
d_gene: TRBD1
abundance: .
CDR3aa: CAADGQEKAPRFF
CDR3nt: TGTGCCGCCGATGGACAGGAGAAAGCCCCGCGGTTCTTC

j_gene: TRBJ1-1
v_gene: TRBV21-1
d_gene: .
abundance: .
CDR3aa: CASSHGGPYTEAFF
CDR3nt: TGTGCCAGCAGTCACGGAGGACCCTACACTGAAGCTTTCTTT

j_gene: TRBJ1-4
v_gene: TRBV5-1
d_gene: TRBD1
abundance: .
CDR3aa: CASSWQGAVEEKLFF
CDR3nt: TGCGCCAGCAGCTGGCAGGGGGCGGTGGAGGAAAAACTGTTTTTT

j_gene: TRBJ2-3
v_gene: TRBV27
d_gene: TRBD2
abundance: .
CDR3aa: CASSLLPSGSTDTQYF
CDR3nt: TGTGCCAGCAGTCTCCTGCCTAGCGGGAGCACAGATACGCAGTATTTT

j_gene: TRBJ1-2
v_gene: TRBV7-9
d_gene: .
abundance: .
CDR3aa: CASSLTTAANYGYTF
CDR3nt: TGTGCCAGCAGCTTAACGACAGCCGCTAACTATGGCTACACCTTC

j_gene: TRBJ1-1
v_gene: TRBV7-3
d_gene: .
abundance: .
CDR3aa: CASSLAGFLKAFF
CDR3nt: TGTGCCAGCAGCTTAGCGGGATTTTTGAAAGCTTTCTTT

j_gene: TRBJ2-1
v_gene: TRBV6-1
d_gene: TRBD2
abundance: .
CDR3aa: CASSPSGSAYNEQFF
CDR3nt: TGTGCCAGCAGTCCTAGCGGGAGCGCCTACAATGAGCAGTTCTTC

j_gene: TRBJ2-1
v_gene: TRBV6-4
d_gene: TRBD2
abundance: .
CDR3aa: CASIKSGTLYNEQFF
CDR3nt: TGTGCCAGCATTAAGAGCGGGACTCTCTACAATGAGCAGTTCTTC

j_gene: TRBJ2-5
v_gene: TRBV5-1
d_gene: .
abundance: .
CDR3aa: CASSLAGQQETQYF
CDR3nt: TGCGCCAGCAGCTTGGCCGGACAACAAGAGACCCAGTACTTC

j_gene: TRBJ2-7
v_gene: TRBV6-5
d_gene: TRBD2
abundance: .
CDR3aa: CASSYSTSGTYEQYF
CDR3nt: TGTGCCAGCAGTTACTCAACTAGCGGGACCTACGAGCAGTACTTC

j_gene: TRBJ1-2
v_gene: TRBV14
d_gene: .
abundance: .
CDR3aa: CASSHGRANYGYTF
CDR3nt: TGTGCCAGCAGCCACGGCAGGGCAAACTATGGCTACACCTTC